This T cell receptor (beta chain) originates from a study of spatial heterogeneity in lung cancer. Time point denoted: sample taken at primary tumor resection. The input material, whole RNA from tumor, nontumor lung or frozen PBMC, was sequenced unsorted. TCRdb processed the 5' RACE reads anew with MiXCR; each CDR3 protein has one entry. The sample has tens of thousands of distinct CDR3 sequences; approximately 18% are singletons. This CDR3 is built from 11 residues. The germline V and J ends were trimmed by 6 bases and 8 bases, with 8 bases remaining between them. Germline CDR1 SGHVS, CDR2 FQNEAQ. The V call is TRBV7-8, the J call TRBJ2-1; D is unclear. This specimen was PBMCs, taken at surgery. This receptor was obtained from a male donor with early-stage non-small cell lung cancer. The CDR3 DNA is TGTGCCAGCAGTCGGGCCCATGAGCAGTTCTTC. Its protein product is CASSRAHEQFF.